The following is a T cell receptor beta chain sequence with its context. The antigen remains undetermined. This entry is derived from a study of shared clonotypes between healthy human individuals. Study-wide background: Participating donors consisted of two women and three men aged 18 to 49. A donor's plate count was three for CD4 naive and three for CD4 memory; CD8 naive had two and CD8 memory one.

Method: immunoSEQ multiplex PCR; TCRdb's copy keeps in-frame clones and lacks some. The table has roughly 2,000,000 clones, just under 95% seen once. Study results and caveats: Relative to memory subsets, naive subsets generally showed larger estimated richness.

As defined, naive CD8 cells were CD45RO-negative and positively selected for CCR7, with terminally differentiated effector memory CD45RA+ cells excluded. The source is a man aged 18 to 29 in good health. Source material: naive CD8+ T cells sorted from blood.

The CDR3 nucleotides read TGTGCCAGCAGCAGACTCGGCGGGAGGAGCACCTACGAGCAGTACTTC. It encodes CASSRLGGRSTYEQYF. This chain uses TRBV5-6 with TRBJ2-7, with 8 positions matching TRBD2. Per germline, CDR1 SGHDT and CDR2 YYEEEE. Losses at the gene ends were 4 bases for V and 2 bases for J; bases not matched to a gene: 11. The length of the CDR3 is 16 residues.